What follows are 11 T cell receptor beta chains derived from one specimen sequenced in a study of blood T cell repertoires in COVID-19. Assay: immunoSEQ multiplex PCR; the TCRdb copy retains only in-frame clones and omits some. Of approximately 150,000 clones in the sample, around 80% were seen once. What was sequenced was PBMCs or T cells enriched from blood (not recorded which). Receptors originate from a woman in her seventies in a cohort exposed to, infected with or recovered from COVID-19 (not recorded which).

V gene TRBV25-1 combines with J gene TRBJ1-4, with a possible D match to TRBD1 (6 bases). CDR3 length: 16 amino acids. Germline V CDR1 and CDR2: MGHDK, SYGVNS. V was clipped by 1 base and J by 7 bases, with 16 bases between them. The CDR3 loop reads CASSELRRGGSEKLFF. In nucleotides, the CDR3 is TGTGCCAGCAGTGAATTGCGGAGGGGGGGAAGTGAAAAACTGTTTTTT. Variable domain in full (rest from reference TRBV25-1 and TRBJ1-4): EADIYQTPRYLVIGTGKKITLECSQTMGHDKMYWYQQDPGMELHLIHYSYGVNSTEKGDLSSESTVSRIRTEHFPLTLESARPSHTSQYLCASSELRRGGSEKLFFGSGTQLSVL.

This chain connects TRBV10-1 to TRBJ2-5, with 11 positions matching TRBD2. Trimming at V came to 1 base and at J to 4 bases, leaving 5 bases not matched to a gene. CDR1 is WNHNN and CDR2 is SYGVQD in the germline V gene (reference sequence). This CDR3 region has 16 residues. The CDR3 reads CASSEYTSGSRETQYF. CDR3 DNA: TGCGCCAGCAGTGAGTATACTAGCGGGAGTCGAGAGACCCAGTACTTC.

V and J are TRBV7-8 and TRBJ2-5; TRBD2 agrees at 7 bases. This CDR3 region has 14 residues. Germline CDR1 reads SGHVS; CDR2 reads FQNEAQ. After removal of 3 bases from V and 7 bases from J, the junction contained 8 bases not matched to a gene. This CDR3 reads CASSFETSLGTQYF. CDR3 sequence (DNA): TGTGCCAGCAGCTTTGAGACTAGCCTTGGGACCCAGTACTTC.

CDR3 nucleotides: TGTGCCAGCAGCCCTTTATTACAGGGGTATAATTCACCCCTCCACTTT. It specifies CASSPLLQGYNSPLHF. The V gene is TRBV3-1 (or the pseudogene TRBV3-2), the J gene TRBJ1-6; TRBD1 agrees at 7 bases. The CDR3 has 16 residues. After removal of 4 bases from V and 4 bases from J, the junction contained 7 bases not matched to a gene. CDR1 LGHDT and CDR2 YNNKEL come from the germline V gene (reference sequence).

Written as DNA, the CDR3 is TGTGCCAGCAGCTCACGGGGTCAGCCCCAGCATTTT. Protein product: CASSSRGQPQHF. The gene calls are TRBV5-5 and TRBJ1-5; the D is unclear. CDR1 and CDR2 (germline): SGHKS, YYEKEE (reference sequence). The CDR3 runs to 12 residues. V lost 3 bases and J lost 6, with 7 bases in between.

The gene calls are TRBV5-1 and TRBJ2-1; D is possibly TRBD2 (5 bases). Between the trimmed V and J ends, which lost 4 bases and 6 bases, there was a span of 14 bases. This CDR3 is 14 amino acids long. In germline, CDR1 is SGHRS, CDR2 YFSETQ. The CDR3 nucleotides are TGCGCCAGCAGCCTCCTGGACTTTGGCAATGAGCAGTTCTTC. It is translated as CASSLLDFGNEQFF.

The chain combines TRBV4-3 with TRBJ2-5, with TRBD2 identical over 9 bases. Trimming cost V 3 bases and J 4 bases; bases outside gene matches: 6. The CDR3 length is 15 residues. The germline V gene has CDR1 LGHNA and CDR2 YSLEER. The CDR3 DNA reads TGCGCCAGCAGCCAGGCGGGAGGGCCCGGAGAGACCCAGTACTTC. Amino acids: CASSQAGGPGETQYF.

The chain is built from TRBV28 and TRBJ1-2, with D maybe TRBD1 (6 bases). Between the trimmed V and J ends, which lost 3 bases and 7 bases, there was a span of 24 bases. This CDR3 has 17 residues. The germline V gene has CDR1 MDHEN and CDR2 SYDVKM. The CDR3 DNA sequence: TGTGCCAGCAGTTTCATTGGGGGCGTCATGGGGAAAGGTGGCTACACCTTC. It codes for CASSFIGGVMGKGGYTF.

The chain carries TRBV10-3 and TRBJ1-2; D may be TRBD1 (5 bases). This CDR3 contains 13 residues. Trimming pared 6 bases from V and 6 bases from J, leaving 14 bases between. Germline V gene lookup returns CDR1 ENHRY and CDR2 SYGVKD. CDR3 residues: CAIRGTPDNGYTF. DNA for the CDR3: TGTGCCATCAGGGGCACACCGGACAATGGCTACACCTTC.

The V and J genes are TRBV7-2 and TRBJ1-4; D unclear. The CDR3 consists of 12 residues. V lost 5 bases and J lost 6, with 7 bases in between. Looked up from germline, CDR1 is SGHTA and CDR2 is FQGNSA. The CDR3 bases are TGTGCCAGCAGCCTTTCCTATGAAAAACTGTTTTTT. This encodes CASSLSYEKLFF. Using reference TRBV7-2 and TRBJ1-4 for the parts outside the CDR3, the full variable domain is GAGVSQSPSNKVTEKGKDVELRCDPISGHTALYWYRQSLGQGLEFLIYFQGNSAPDKSGLPSDRFSAERTGGSVSTLTIQRTQQEDSAVYLCASSLSYEKLFFGSGTQLSVL.

The gene calls are TRBV5-1 and TRBJ1-5; D not certain. V was shortened by 3 bases and J by 0 bases, with 13 bases between the two germline ends. In germline, CDR1 is SGHRS, CDR2 YFSETQ. This CDR3 has 16 amino acids. DNA for the CDR3: TGCGCCAGCAGCTCCGCCGGTCCCCATAGCAATCAGCCCCAGCATTTT. It yields the protein CASSSAGPHSNQPQHF. The whole variable domain, remainder taken from reference TRBV5-1 and TRBJ1-5, is KAGVTQTPRYLIKTRGQQVTLSCSPISGHRSVSWYQQTPGQGLQFLFEYFSETQRNKGNFPGRFSGRQFSNSRSEMNVSTLELGDSALYLCASSSAGPHSNQPQHFGDGTRLSIL.